The T cell receptor (beta chain) under discussion was sequenced for a study of spatial heterogeneity in lung cancer (dated by TCRdb to the late 2010s). About the study as a whole: Beta-chain transcripts were consistently detected in greater numbers than alpha-chain transcripts, which likely reflected higher beta-chain transcript abundance. In the raw uncorrected reads, each unique combination of TCR and UMI appeared on average more than ten times. TCR alpha and beta repertoires were quantitatively compared across multiple tumor regions, matched nontumor lung and blood in non-small cell lung cancer. Nonsynonymous mutation counts, determined by whole-exome sequencing of tumor tissue, were related to TCR repertoire features. At surgery, over 200 tumor regions, 64 matched nontumor lung samples and 45 to 60 PBMC samples were TCR-sequenced for both alpha and beta chains.

The time point label on this specimen signifies: sample taken at primary tumor resection. Without any cell sorting, TCR sequencing was performed on whole RNA extracted either from tumor and nontumor lung tissue or from cryopreserved PBMC samples. The donors were approximately 70 patients from the lung TRACERx cohort who had early-stage, untreated non-small cell lung cancer. A patient was chosen for TCR sequencing only when enough RNA was available from at least two tumor regions. Overall results and qualifications from the work: Additional single-cell paired TCR alpha and beta sequencing was considered necessary to confirm, at a functional level, the hypothesis that regional TCRs recognize regional mutations. Ubiquitous expanded tumor TCRs were detected in blood more often at tumor resection than at routine follow-up.

Library method: 5' RACE. For sequencing, a NextSeq 500 was employed. The TCR library protocol attached a unique molecular identifier to each TCR cDNA molecule to allow correction of PCR and sequencing errors. In the authors' own workflow: Decombinator tools were used for TCR identification, UMI-based error correction and CDR3 extraction. TCRs above a frequency of 2 per 1,000, corresponding to the top 1% of the tumor frequency distribution, were defined as expanded. Renyi diversity was calculated using the R vegan package after each repertoire was subsampled 100 times to 5,000 TCRs. To build CDR3 similarity networks, amino acid triplet string-kernel similarity was used, and CDR3s were connected when their pairwise similarity was above 0.82. Using fastp trimming at Q25 and MiXCR clonotype assembly, TCRdb reanalyzed the public sequencing data and kept in-frame beta chains. All rows with the same CDR3 protein become a single entry with the most common DNA and genes. These V and J calls rely on TCRdb rather than the paper's analysis. Across this sample there are 30,000 to 45,000 distinct CDR3 sequences, with around 5.2% seen only once. Jointly, the top ten make up about 28% of the sample.

As regards this clonotype: This clone's antigen is unknown. Qualities for individual bases were not recorded, and no much larger clone is one base off.

This TCR derives from a female donor with early-stage non-small cell lung cancer. The starting material was PBMCs, obtained at surgery.

The DNA is as follows: TGCGCCAGCAGAATCGGGACAGGGGGTGGCTACACCTTC. Its translation is CASRIGTGGGYTF. Recombination joined TRBV5-1 with TRBJ1-2; 11 junctional bases match TRBD1. Trimming accounts for 5 bases at V and 7 bases at J, while the number of junction bases matched to no gene is 4. From its cysteine to its phenylalanine, the CDR3 spans 13 amino acids. The read is trimmed to its CDR3 DNA, 39 bases read in frame from base 1. From the germline V gene, CDR1 is SGHRS and CDR2 is YFSETQ.